This T cell receptor beta chain was observed in a study of tumor-infiltrating lymphocytes in primary liver carcinoma. For the study at large: The patients, men and women alike, were aged 30 to 69 years. Tumors, staged T1-T3 N0M0, spanned about 4.2 to 11 cm. Study-wide results and limits: Blood's top-250-clone fraction was significantly lower than that of tumors (p = 0.039).

From approximately 20-30 mg of unsorted bulk tissue, DNA and RNA were co-extracted together. Turning to this clonotype: The antigen is not known.

Germline CDR1 reads KGHDR; CDR2 reads SFDVKD. V gave up 4 bases and J gave up 7 bases; unmatched junction bases: 14. This CDR3 comprises 17 residues. Starting from 500 ng of total RNA, TCR beta cDNA was produced with a primer in the constant region. Libraries of TCR beta came from three nested multiplex PCR rounds with slightly modified ARM-PCR. The first two PCR rounds, approximately 10 cycles each, used TRBV1-TRBV30 forward primers and a C-beta reverse primer. TCRdb re-analysed the multiplex PCR reads in MiXCR, keeping a single row per CDR3 protein. Of approximately 92,000 distinct CDR3 sequences listed, just under 70% were seen once; the top ten hold more than 25%.

The receptor was derived from a man between 40 and 49 years old with primary liver carcinoma and hepatitis B virus infection. V and J are TRBV24-1 and TRBJ2-1; 8 nucleotides line up with TRBD2. Sequencing was performed on tumor-adjacent normal liver tissue. This CDR3 is CATSDYRVLAGKNEQFF. The CDR3 DNA reads as TGTGCCACCAGTGACTATAGGGTCCTAGCGGGTAAAAATGAGCAGTTCTTC.